This entry lists 18 T cell receptor beta chains sequenced from one sample in a study of T cell clonotyping in hematopoietic cell transplantation. Sample time point: recipient sample about 28 days before transplant, after cytoreduction. Here immunoSEQ multiplex PCR was the method, and the copy in TCRdb shows in-frame clones only, minus some. The table includes about 41,000 clones, roughly 85% detected once. Sequences were derived from peripheral blood mononuclear cells, sampled before stem cell transplant. Receptors were obtained from a man between 60 and 75 years old with myelodysplastic syndrome. Some clones in this sample may be carry-over from other donors' samples.

The chain carries TRBV11-2 and TRBJ2-7; 7 bases are shared with TRBD2. Germline trimming cut 5 bases from V and 6 bases from J; bases unmatched to any gene: 13. This CDR3 comprises 15 residues. The germline gives CDR1 SGHAT, CDR2 FQNNGV. For the CDR3, the DNA is TGTGCCAGCAGCAATACCTTGGGAGGGAGTTCCGAGCAGTACTTC. This sequence encodes CASSNTLGGSSEQYF.

The J gene is TRBJ2-7, the V gene TRBV6-5, with TRBD1 matching over 7 bases. The CDR3 extends over 16 amino acids. Germline assignment: CDR1 MNHEY and CDR2 SVGAGI. V dropped 4 bases and J dropped 3; count of bases not matched to a gene: 12. The CDR3 bases are TGTGCCAGCAGTTTTAAACAGGGGCCTAACTTCTACGAGCAGTACTTC. It translates to CASSFKQGPNFYEQYF.

The rearrangement uses TRBV6-5 and TRBJ2-7; tentatively, D is TRBD1 (5 bases). Deletions cut 6 bases from V and 1 base from J, with 10 bases between. The CDR3 has 13 residues. Germline V gene sequence: CDR1 MNHEY, CDR2 SVGAGI. CDR3 DNA sequence: TGTGCCAGCAGAGCCTCAGGGTCCTACGAGCAGTACTTC. This encodes CASRASGSYEQYF.

The gene calls are TRBV6-6 and TRBJ2-7, with 9 bases identical to TRBD1. V shed 5 bases, J shed 5 bases, and the junction held 13 bases outside the gene matches. This CDR3 has 16 amino acids. In germline, CDR1 is MNHNY, CDR2 SVGAGI (reference sequence). In DNA form, the CDR3 reads TGTGCCAGCAGTCACGCATTTTCGGGACAGGGACACGAGCAGTACTTC. As protein: CASSHAFSGQGHEQYF.

A remark on this clone: A read error may produce the germline difference seen at one junction end. The chain has TRBV4-1 and TRBJ2-1; 7 nucleotides agree with TRBD1. Germline CDR1 and CDR2: MGHRA and YSYEKL. The CDR3 has 13 amino acids. DNA of the CDR3: TGTGCCAGCAGCTGGGGACAGTTCAATGAGCAGTTCTTC. Its protein product is CASSWGQFNEQFF.

This chain connects TRBV14 to TRBJ1-3, with a weak D call TRBD1 (6 bases). The CDR3 totals 11 residues. Germline lookup yields CDR1 SGHDN and CDR2 FVKESK. Trimming left V 9 bases short and J 8 bases short, with 11 bases between. CDR3 bases: TGTGCCAGGGGGGGGGCAGACACCATATATTTT. Translating gives CARGGADTIYF.

The CDR3 region is CAWRDLYNSPLHF. CDR3 bases: TGTGCCTGGAGGGACCTCTATAATTCACCCCTCCACTTT. This chain links TRBV30 with TRBJ1-6; the D is unclear. The ends were cut back, 3 bases at V and 3 bases at J, with 6 bases in the middle. The CDR3 is 13 amino acids. Germline V gene sequence: CDR1 GTSNPN, CDR2 SVGIG (reference sequence).

This chain joins TRBV5-1 and TRBJ2-3; 7 positions agree with TRBD1. Trimming at V came to 4 bases and at J to 4 bases, leaving 12 bases not matched to a gene. This CDR3 contains 16 residues. Germline lookup yields CDR1 SGHRS and CDR2 YFSETQ. The CDR3: CASSIPTGMLADTQYF. CDR3 DNA sequence: TGCGCCAGCAGCATCCCGACAGGGATGCTCGCAGATACGCAGTATTTT.

The rearrangement joins TRBV4-1 to TRBJ2-3, with a possible D match to TRBD2 (5 bases). Deletions cut 1 base from V and 6 bases from J, with 14 bases between. Per germline, CDR1 MGHRA and CDR2 YSYEKL. CDR3 size: 15 residues. CDR3 in amino acids: CASSQVTPLADTQYF. The DNA of the CDR3 is TGCGCCAGCAGCCAAGTAACCCCGTTAGCGGATACGCAGTATTTT.

The CDR3 reads CASSGQGGNYGYTF. DNA for the CDR3: TGTGCCAGCAGTGGACAGGGAGGGAACTATGGCTACACCTTC. The J gene is TRBJ1-2, the V gene TRBV2; 7 nucleotides line up with TRBD1. Looked up from germline, CDR1 is SNHLY and CDR2 is FYNNEI. Trimming at V came to 4 bases and at J to 2 bases, leaving 4 bases not matched to a gene. The CDR3 consists of 14 residues.

This CDR3 reads CASSLVRQANSPLHF. DNA of the CDR3: TGTGCCAGCAGCTTAGTACGGCAAGCCAATTCACCCCTCCACTTT. V gene TRBV11-2 combines with J gene TRBJ1-6; D unresolved. V gave up 1 base and J gave up 7 bases, with 11 bases separating them. CDR1 and CDR2 from the germline V gene are SGHAT and FQNNGV. The length of the CDR3 is 15 residues.

This clone was recorded once. The chain has TRBV4-3 and TRBJ2-3; 11 bases align to TRBD2. The CDR3 contains 16 residues. The germline CDR1 and CDR2 sequences are LGHNA and YSLEER. The J segment lost 4 bases and the V segment lost 0 bases, leaving 3 bases of the junction unmatched. The CDR3 DNA sequence: TGCGCCAGCAGCCAAGATAGCGGGGGGGGGTCAGATACGCAGTATTTT. Amino acid sequence: CASSQDSGGGSDTQYF.

The V gene is TRBV29-1, the J gene TRBJ2-6; D ambiguous. CDR1 SQVTM and CDR2 ANQGSEA come from the germline V gene. The CDR3 totals 12 residues. V lost 8 bases, J lost 2 bases, and 7 bases lay in between. CDR3 sequence: CSSSPGANVLTF. As DNA, the CDR3 is TGCAGCTCTAGTCCTGGGGCCAACGTCCTGACTTTC.

This clone was seen only a few times. The chain has TRBV7-2 and TRBJ1-5; D is perhaps TRBD1 (5 bases). V was clipped by 3 bases and J by 6 bases, with 12 bases between them. In germline, CDR1 is SGHTA, CDR2 FQGNSA. The CDR3 runs to 14 residues. The chain's CDR3 is CASSLGPWGQPQHF. CDR3 nucleotides: TGTGCCAGCAGCTTGGGACCCTGGGGTCAGCCCCAGCATTTT. Drawing the rest from reference TRBV7-2 and TRBJ1-5, the complete variable domain is GAGVSQSPSNKVTEKGKDVELRCDPISGHTALYWYRQSLGQGLEFLIYFQGNSAPDKSGLPSDRFSAERTGGSVSTLTIQRTQQEDSAVYLCASSLGPWGQPQHFGDGTRLSIL.

The chain links TRBV5-6 to TRBJ1-2; D possibly corresponds to TRBD1 (5 bases). Trimming shortened V by 5 bases and J by 6 bases, and 17 bases separated the two germline ends. CDR3 length: 14 residues. Germline CDR1 SGHDT, CDR2 YYEEEE. DNA for the CDR3: TGTGCCAGCAGGGCTCGGGGGATTTTAGATGGCTACACCTTC. It is translated as CASRARGILDGYTF.

V usage is TRBV2 and J usage is TRBJ2-7; 10 bases match TRBD1. V gave up 1 base and J gave up 2 bases; unmatched junction bases: 5. This CDR3 comprises 16 residues. Germline CDR1 SNHLY, CDR2 FYNNEI. In DNA form, the CDR3 reads TGTGCCAGCAGTGAAGTAGGGACAGGGGCAGCCTACGAGCAGTACTTC. Residues: CASSEVGTGAAYEQYF.

This clone was observed once. The J gene is TRBJ2-2, the V gene TRBV5-4; weak D call: TRBD1 (5 bases). Germline CDR1 and CDR2: SGHNT and YYREEE (reference sequence). The CDR3 consists of 16 residues. Trimming pared 2 bases from V and 2 bases from J, leaving 13 bases between. This chain's CDR3 is CASSLGAGLNTGELFF. CDR3 bases: TGTGCCAGCAGCTTAGGTGCAGGGCTCAACACCGGGGAGCTGTTTTTT.

The chain links TRBV20-1 to TRBJ2-5; TRBD1 matches 8 bases. Germline CDR1 DFQATT, CDR2 SNEGSKA (reference sequence). This CDR3 is built from 11 residues. The CDR3 loop is CGGQEQETQYF. The CDR3 DNA reads TGCGGGGGACAGGAGCAAGAGACCCAGTACTTC.